This TCR beta chain was sequenced in a study of shared clonotypes between healthy human individuals. The CDR3 consists of 19 residues. The table came from immunoSEQ multiplex PCR; TCRdb's copy has only in-frame clones and leaves some out. Of about 1.1 million clones in the sample, around 82% are singletons; the top ten hold 0.55% to 0.7%. The chain recombines TRBV12-2 with TRBJ2-5; the table's D call, TRBD2, was not checked against the DNA. TRBV12-2 is shown as a pseudogene. The clonotype originates from a man aged 18-30 years in good health. Some clones in this sample may be carry-over from other donors' samples. The material sequenced was memory CD4+ T cells from PBMCs. Subset noted: CD45RA-negative fraction. CDR3 nucleotides: TGTGCAAGTCGCTTCAAAAGACTAGCGGTTCGTGGAGTACAAGAGACCCAGTACTTC. Protein: CASRFKRLAVRGVQETQYF.